These 13 T cell receptor beta chains were all obtained from the same sample, sequenced in a study of blood T cell repertoires in COVID-19. Data came from immunoSEQ multiplex PCR; TCRdb stores just in-frame clones and leaves some out. Here the sample spans 200,000 to 250,000 clones, about 88% being singletons. Material for sequencing was peripheral blood. The receptors here all came from a middle-aged man with acute or convalescent COVID-19.

CDR3 DNA: TGTGCCACCCTCCGCTACAATGAGCAGTTCTTC. Translation: CATLRYNEQFF. The chain uses TRBV6-5 and TRBJ2-1; D not certain. The germline V and J ends were trimmed by 10 bases and 3 bases, with 7 bases remaining between them. The CDR3 totals 11 residues. The V gene's germline CDR1 is MNHEY and CDR2 SVGAGI.

V gene TRBV7-2 combines with J gene TRBJ2-1; 7 bases fit TRBD1. The CDR3 runs 16 residues. Trimming removed 1 base from V and 5 bases from J; junction bases left unmatched: 8. Looked up from germline, CDR1 is SGHTA and CDR2 is FQGNSA. The CDR3 DNA sequence: TGTGCCAGCAGCTTAGTACCCGGGACAGTTAACAATGAGCAGTTCTTC. Translation: CASSLVPGTVNNEQFF.

The V gene is TRBV27, the J gene TRBJ1-6, with D tentatively TRBD1 (6 bases). The V end was cut by 8 bases, the J end by 7 bases, with 21 bases between. Germline V gene data show CDR1 as MNHEY and CDR2 as SMNVEV (reference sequence). CDR3 size: 16 residues. CDR3 amino acids: CASAPVQGSGNSPLHF. As DNA, the CDR3 is TGTGCCAGCGCCCCAGTACAGGGTTCGGGGAATTCACCCCTCCACTTT.

This chain connects TRBV7-2 to TRBJ1-1; D gene uncertain. Germline V gene data show CDR1 as SGHTA and CDR2 as FQGNSA. Trimming stripped 5 bases from V and 3 bases from J, with 7 bases between. The CDR3 totals 12 residues. The CDR3 sequence: CASSTSYTEAFF. In DNA, the CDR3 is TGTGCCAGCAGCACGAGTTACACTGAAGCTTTCTTT.

The chain joins TRBV29-1 to TRBJ2-7; 7 positions match TRBD1. The germline V gene encodes CDR1 SQVTM and CDR2 ANQGSEA. This CDR3 is built from 15 residues. V shed 2 bases, J shed 0 bases, and the junction held 7 bases outside the gene matches. As DNA, the CDR3 is TGCAGCGTTGAATTCGCACAGGGGCCCTCCTACGAGCAGTACTTC. Protein sequence: CSVEFAQGPSYEQYF.

The genes are TRBV9 and TRBJ2-6; 8 bases fit TRBD1. The CDR3 sequence is 16 residues long. The germline V gene encodes CDR1 SGDLS and CDR2 YYNGEE. Trimming at V came to 4 bases and at J to 3 bases, leaving 6 bases not matched to a gene. The CDR3 sequence is CASSLMDRVGANVLTF. In DNA, the CDR3 is TGTGCCAGCAGCTTAATGGACAGGGTTGGGGCCAACGTCCTGACTTTC.

The chain employs TRBV29-1 and TRBJ1-1, with 10 bases fitting TRBD1. The CDR3 loop spans 14 amino acids. The ends lost 6 bases at V and 5 bases at J; junction bases unmatched: 9. Germline V lookup: CDR1 SQVTM, CDR2 ANQGSEA. The DNA for the CDR3 is TGCAGCGTCGCGACAGGGGGCACGGTGACTGAAGCTTTCTTT. Translation: CSVATGGTVTEAFF.

The V gene is TRBV19, the J gene TRBJ1-5, with 7 bases aligning to TRBD1. The junction had 8 bases not matched to a gene; V was cut back by 4 bases and J by 5 bases. This CDR3 contains 15 residues. Germline V lookup: CDR1 LNHDA, CDR2 SQIVND (reference sequence). Here the CDR3 reads CASSRTGPTHQPQHF. Written as DNA, the CDR3 is TGTGCCAGTAGTAGGACAGGACCCACGCATCAGCCCCAGCATTTT.

The chain is built from TRBV27 and TRBJ1-2; TRBD1 aligns across 12 bases. The germline CDR1 and CDR2 sequences are MNHEY and SMNVEV (reference sequence). The CDR3 sequence is 15 residues long. The junction had 7 bases not matched to a gene; V was cut back by 3 bases and J by 8 bases. The CDR3 sequence is CASSFEGQGAFGYTF. In nucleotides, the CDR3 is TGTGCCAGCAGTTTTGAGGGACAGGGGGCTTTCGGCTACACCTTC.

The rearrangement links TRBV4-1 to TRBJ1-2, with 12 bases fitting TRBD1. With 2 bases clipped from V and 8 bases from J, the junction kept 3 bases outside the gene matches. The CDR3 spans 14 residues. Per the germline V gene, CDR1 is MGHRA and CDR2 is YSYEKL. In nucleotides, the CDR3 is TGCGCCAGCAGCCAACCGGGGACAGGGGGCGGCTACACCTTC. Protein sequence: CASSQPGTGGGYTF.

This clone was detected only once. The V gene is TRBV19, the J gene TRBJ1-4, with no clear D. CDR1 LNHDA and CDR2 SQIVND come from the germline V gene (reference sequence). Trimming stripped 3 bases from V and 8 bases from J, with 16 bases between. CDR3 size: 15 residues. The CDR3 sequence: CASSISGKEAEKLFF. CDR3 DNA: TGTGCCAGTAGTATCAGCGGGAAAGAAGCAGAAAAACTGTTTTTT.

This clone was counted once. The chain recombines TRBV27 with TRBJ2-7, with 7 bases lining up with TRBD1. The germline V gene has CDR1 MNHEY and CDR2 SMNVEV (reference sequence). Unmatched junction bases numbered 8, after V lost 6 bases and J lost 3 bases. This CDR3 is built from 14 residues. The chain's CDR3 is CASSPDRSGYEQYF. CDR3 nucleotides: TGTGCCAGCAGCCCGGACAGGTCTGGCTACGAGCAGTACTTC.

This clone turned up a few times. V is TRBV25-1 and J is TRBJ2-1; TRBD1 matches at 10 bases. The CDR3 sequence is 15 residues long. V lost 5 bases and J lost 6; bases outside the gene matches: 7. CDR1 MGHDK and CDR2 SYGVNS come from the germline V gene. The CDR3 DNA is TGTGCCAGCAGTTTAGGGACAGGGGCTGGCAATGAGCAGTTCTTC. Translating gives CASSLGTGAGNEQFF.